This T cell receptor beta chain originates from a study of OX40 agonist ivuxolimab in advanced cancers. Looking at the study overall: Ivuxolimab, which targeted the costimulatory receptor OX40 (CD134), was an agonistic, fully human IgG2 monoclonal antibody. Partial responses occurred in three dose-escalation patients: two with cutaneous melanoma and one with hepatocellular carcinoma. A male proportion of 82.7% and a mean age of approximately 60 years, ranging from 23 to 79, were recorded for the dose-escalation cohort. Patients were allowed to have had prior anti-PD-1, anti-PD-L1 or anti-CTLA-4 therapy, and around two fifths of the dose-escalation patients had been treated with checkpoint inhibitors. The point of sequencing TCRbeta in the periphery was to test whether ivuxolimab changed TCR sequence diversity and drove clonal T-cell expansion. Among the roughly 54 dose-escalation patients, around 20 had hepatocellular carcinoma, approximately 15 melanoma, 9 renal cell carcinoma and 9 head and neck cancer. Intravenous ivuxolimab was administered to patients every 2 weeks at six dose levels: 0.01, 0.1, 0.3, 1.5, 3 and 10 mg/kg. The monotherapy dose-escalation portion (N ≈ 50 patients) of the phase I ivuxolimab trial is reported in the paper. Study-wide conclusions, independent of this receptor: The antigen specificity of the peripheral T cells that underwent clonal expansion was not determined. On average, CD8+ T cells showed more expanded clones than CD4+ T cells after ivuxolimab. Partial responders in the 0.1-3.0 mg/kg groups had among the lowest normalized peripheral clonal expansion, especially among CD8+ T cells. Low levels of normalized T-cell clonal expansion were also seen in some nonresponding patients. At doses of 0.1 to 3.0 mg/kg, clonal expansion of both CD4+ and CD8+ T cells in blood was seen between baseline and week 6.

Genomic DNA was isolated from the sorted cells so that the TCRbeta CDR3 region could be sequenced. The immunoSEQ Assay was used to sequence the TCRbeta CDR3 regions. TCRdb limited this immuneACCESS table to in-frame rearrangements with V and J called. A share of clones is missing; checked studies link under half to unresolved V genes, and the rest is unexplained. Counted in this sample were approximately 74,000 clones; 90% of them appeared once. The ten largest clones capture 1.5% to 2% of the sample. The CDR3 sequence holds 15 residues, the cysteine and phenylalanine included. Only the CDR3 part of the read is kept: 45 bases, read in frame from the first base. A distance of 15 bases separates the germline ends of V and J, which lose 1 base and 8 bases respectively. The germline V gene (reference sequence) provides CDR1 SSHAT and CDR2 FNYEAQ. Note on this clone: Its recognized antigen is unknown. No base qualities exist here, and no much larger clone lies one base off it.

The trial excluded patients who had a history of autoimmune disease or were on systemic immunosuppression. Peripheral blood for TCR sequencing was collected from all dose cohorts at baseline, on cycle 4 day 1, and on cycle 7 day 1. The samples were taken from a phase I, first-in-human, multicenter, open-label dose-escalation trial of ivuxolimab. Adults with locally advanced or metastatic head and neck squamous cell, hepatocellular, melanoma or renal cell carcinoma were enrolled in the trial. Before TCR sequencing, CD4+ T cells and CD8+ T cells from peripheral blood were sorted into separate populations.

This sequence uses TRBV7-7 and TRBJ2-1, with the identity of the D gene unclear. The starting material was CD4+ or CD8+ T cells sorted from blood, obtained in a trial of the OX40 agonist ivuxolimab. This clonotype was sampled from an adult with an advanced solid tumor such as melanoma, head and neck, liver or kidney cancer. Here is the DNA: TGTGCCAGCAGCTTAGGTGATACGGGTTTCGATGAGCAGTTCTTC. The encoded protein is CASSLGDTGFDEQFF.